This entry lists 5 T cell receptor beta chains sequenced from one sample in a study of CD8+ T cells in alopecia areata (dated by TCRdb to between 2017 and 2018). Receptor amplification or capture employed the immunoSEQ multiplex PCR assay. For TCR sequencing, RNA was extracted from every sample and reverse transcribed into cDNA to serve as template. This is the immuneACCESS table as TCRdb keeps it, with only in-frame sequences that have V and J called. A part of the clones is gone; compared with another copy, unresolved V genes explain less than half, and the rest is unexplained. Present in this sample are around 35,000 clones, 45% to 60% of which were seen just once. In total, the top ten clones hold around 43% of the sample. Specimen: NKG2D-high CD8+ T cells sorted from blood. The cell subset or site label on this specimen signifies: sorted CD8+ NKG2D-high blood T cells. Every receptor here comes from a human donor with alopecia areata.

This clone was seen just once. V usage is TRBV29-1 and J usage is TRBJ1-1; TRBD1 might be the D (5 bases). Germline V gene sequence: CDR1 SQVTM, CDR2 ANQGSEA. The CDR3 is 11 residues long. V shed 5 bases and J shed 6 bases, with 10 bases lying between them. The chain's CDR3 is CSVRDVAEAFF. CDR3 coding DNA: TGCAGCGTTCGGGACGTCGCTGAAGCTTTCTTT. Combining the CDR3 with reference TRBV29-1 and TRBJ1-1 gives the whole variable domain SAVISQKPSRDICQRGTSLTIQCQVDSQVTMMFWYRQQPGQSLTLIATANQGSEATYESGFVIDKFPISRPNLTFSTLTVSNMSPEDSSIYLCSVRDVAEAFFGQGTRLTVV.

This chain uses TRBV19 with TRBJ2-3, with D possibly being TRBD2 (5 bases). V was cut by 7 bases and J by 6 bases, with 8 bases left in between. CDR1 LNHDA and CDR2 SQIVND come from the germline V gene (reference sequence). The CDR3 totals 11 residues. Here the CDR3 DNA reads TGTGCCAGTAACCGAGGGGATACGCAGTATTTT. Translated: CASNRGDTQYF.

This clone was found a few times. This chain connects TRBV27 to TRBJ2-6; no clear D. The CDR3 length is 14 residues. Germline V gene sequence: CDR1 MNHEY, CDR2 SMNVEV (reference sequence). The germline V and J ends were trimmed by 3 bases and 0 bases, with 3 bases remaining between them. CDR3: CASSFNSGANVLTF. CDR3 DNA: TGTGCCAGCAGTTTTAACTCTGGGGCCAACGTCCTGACTTTC.

The CDR3 region is CASSETGGSYNEQFF. The CDR3 bases are TGTGCCAGCAGTGAGACAGGGGGGTCCTACAATGAGCAGTTCTTC. The gene calls are TRBV2 and TRBJ2-1; TRBD1 agrees at 9 bases. The CDR3 runs to 15 residues. Losses at the gene ends were 3 bases for V and 1 base for J; bases not matched to a gene: 1. The germline gives CDR1 SNHLY, CDR2 FYNNEI.

This chain links TRBV5-1 with TRBJ2-1; 8 positions match TRBD2. This CDR3 is built from 14 residues. The junction had 7 bases not matched to a gene; V was cut back by 4 bases and J by 7 bases. Germline assignment: CDR1 SGHRS and CDR2 YFSETQ. The CDR3 loop reads CASSPGLEANEQFF. The CDR3 bases are TGCGCCAGCAGCCCGGGACTAGAGGCGAATGAGCAGTTCTTC.